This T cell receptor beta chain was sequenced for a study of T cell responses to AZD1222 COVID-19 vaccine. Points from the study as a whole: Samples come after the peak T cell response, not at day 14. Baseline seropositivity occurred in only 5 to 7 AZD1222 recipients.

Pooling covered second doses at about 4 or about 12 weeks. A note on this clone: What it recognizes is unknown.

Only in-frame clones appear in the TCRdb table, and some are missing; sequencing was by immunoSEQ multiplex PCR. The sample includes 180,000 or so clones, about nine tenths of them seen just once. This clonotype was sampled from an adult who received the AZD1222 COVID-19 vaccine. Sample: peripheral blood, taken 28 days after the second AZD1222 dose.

The CDR3 sequence is CATEGNDRYYGYTF. In DNA form, the CDR3 reads TGTGCCACCGAGGGGAATGATCGTTACTATGGCTACACCTTC. The V and J genes are TRBV28 and TRBJ1-2, with D maybe TRBD1 (5 bases). The CDR3 consists of 14 residues. V shed 10 bases and J shed 3 bases, with 18 bases lying between them. CDR1 is MDHEN, CDR2 SYDVKM, per germline.